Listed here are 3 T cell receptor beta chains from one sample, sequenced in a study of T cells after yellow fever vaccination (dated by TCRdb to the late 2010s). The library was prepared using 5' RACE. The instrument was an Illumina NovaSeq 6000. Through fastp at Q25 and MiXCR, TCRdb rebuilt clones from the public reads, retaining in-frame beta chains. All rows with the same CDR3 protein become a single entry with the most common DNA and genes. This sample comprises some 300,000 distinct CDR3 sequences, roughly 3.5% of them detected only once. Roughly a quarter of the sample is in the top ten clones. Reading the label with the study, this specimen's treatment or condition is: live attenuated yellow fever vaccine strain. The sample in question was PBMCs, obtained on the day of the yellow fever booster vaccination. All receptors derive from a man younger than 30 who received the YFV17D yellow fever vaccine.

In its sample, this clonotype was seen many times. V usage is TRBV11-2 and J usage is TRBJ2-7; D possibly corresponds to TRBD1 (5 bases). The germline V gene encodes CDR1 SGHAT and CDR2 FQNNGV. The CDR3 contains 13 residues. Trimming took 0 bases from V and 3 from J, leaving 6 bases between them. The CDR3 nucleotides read TGTGCCAGCAGCTTAGATCAGGGCTACGAGCAGTACGTC. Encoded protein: CASSLDQGYEQYV.

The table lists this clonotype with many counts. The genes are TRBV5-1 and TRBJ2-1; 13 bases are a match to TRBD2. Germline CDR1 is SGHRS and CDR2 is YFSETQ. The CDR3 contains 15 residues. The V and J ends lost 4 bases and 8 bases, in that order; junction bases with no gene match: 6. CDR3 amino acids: CASSTGTSGADEQFF. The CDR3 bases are TGCGCCAGCAGCACCGGGACTAGCGGGGCCGATGAGCAGTTCTTC.

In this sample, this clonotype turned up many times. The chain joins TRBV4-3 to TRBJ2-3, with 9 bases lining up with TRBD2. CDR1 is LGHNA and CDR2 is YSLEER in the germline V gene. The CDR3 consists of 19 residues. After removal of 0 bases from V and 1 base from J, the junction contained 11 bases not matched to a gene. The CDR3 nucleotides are TGCGCCAGCAGCCAAGATGAGGCGCAAGTAGCGGGGGGCACAGATACGCAGTATTTT. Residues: CASSQDEAQVAGGTDTQYF.